A single sample gave rise to the 7 T cell receptor beta chains below, sequenced in a study of control samples from healthy donors and cancer patients. The repertoire was sequenced with immunoSEQ multiplex PCR; TCRdb's copy has only in-frame clones and lacks some. The sample gives approximately 150,000 clones, around 92% of which show up once; 2% is in the top ten. Sequenced: blood. The origin of the receptors is a woman between 40 and 50 years old in good health.

The genes are TRBV27 and TRBJ1-6; 8 positions agree with TRBD1. The CDR3 is made up of 15 amino acids. Germline V gene sequence: CDR1 MNHEY, CDR2 SMNVEV (reference sequence). Trimming cost V 6 bases and J 10 bases; bases outside gene matches: 11. The CDR3 protein is CASSISRTGSSPLHF. The CDR3 DNA follows: TGTGCCAGCAGCATATCGAGGACAGGGAGCTCACCCCTCCACTTT.

The gene calls are TRBV3-1 (or the pseudogene TRBV3-2) and TRBJ1-3, with D possibly matching TRBD1 (5 bases). The V gene lost 4 bases and the J gene lost 2 bases, with 12 bases spanning the gap. Germline V gene data show CDR1 as LGHDT and CDR2 as YNNKEL (reference sequence). The CDR3 covers 15 residues. The CDR3 DNA follows: TGTGCCAGCAGCCCGGACGCGGGGGCTGGAAACACCATATATTTT. Its protein product is CASSPDAGAGNTIYF.

The CDR3 sequence is CASSLGLDNSYEQYF. The CDR3 DNA sequence: TGTGCCAGCAGTTTGGGGCTGGACAACTCCTACGAGCAGTACTTC. The V call is TRBV27, the J call TRBJ2-7; the D gene is possibly TRBD1 (5 bases). The length of the CDR3 is 15 residues. V was shortened by 3 bases and J by 0 bases, with 12 bases between the two germline ends. From germline, CDR1 is MNHEY and CDR2 SMNVEV (reference sequence).

Written as DNA, the CDR3 is TGTGCCAGCAGCCCCAGGCCTGCGAATGAGCAGTTCTTC. Encoded protein: CASSPRPANEQFF. This rearrangement joins TRBV7-6 to TRBJ2-1, with D uncertain. V was clipped by 5 bases and J by 7 bases, with 12 bases between them. The CDR3 has 13 amino acids. Germline V lookup: CDR1 SGHVS, CDR2 FNYEAQ.

The gene calls are TRBV19 and TRBJ2-2, with D tentatively TRBD2 (7 bases). The CDR3 has 16 amino acids. V was clipped by 5 bases and J by 3 bases, with 16 bases between them. Looked up from germline, CDR1 is LNHDA and CDR2 is SQIVND (reference sequence). DNA for the CDR3: TGTGCCAGTAGTGAAGAGGGGGGGCCTTACACCGGGGAGCTGTTTTTT. Translating it yields CASSEEGGPYTGELFF. Filled out from reference TRBV19 and TRBJ2-2, the complete variable domain reads DGGITQSPKYLFRKEGQNVTLSCEQNLNHDAMYWYRQDPGQGLRLIYYSQIVNDFQKGDIAEGYSVSREKKESFPLTVTSAQKNPTAFYLCASSEEGGPYTGELFFGEGSRLTVL.

This clone occurred once. This chain joins TRBV7-9 and TRBJ1-5; 8 bases are shared with TRBD1. The CDR3 is 14 amino acids. Germline lookup yields CDR1 SEHNR and CDR2 FQNEAQ (reference sequence). The V and J ends lost 6 bases and 5 bases, in that order; junction bases with no gene match: 6. The CDR3 coding sequence is TGTGCCAGCAGTCGACAGGGGTTTGATCAGCCCCAGCATTTT. This encodes CASSRQGFDQPQHF.

Note on this clone: The same CDR3 is also encoded by other DNA sequences in this sample. In DNA, the CDR3 is TGCGCCAGCAGCCTCAGCACAGATACGCAGTATTTT. It yields the protein CASSLSTDTQYF. The V and J genes are TRBV5-1 and TRBJ2-3; no clear D gene. The CDR3 spans 12 residues. V was clipped by 4 bases and J by 0 bases, with 3 bases between them. CDR1 and CDR2 (germline): SGHRS, YFSETQ. Drawing the rest from reference TRBV5-1 and TRBJ2-3, the complete variable domain is KAGVTQTPRYLIKTRGQQVTLSCSPISGHRSVSWYQQTPGQGLQFLFEYFSETQRNKGNFPGRFSGRQFSNSRSEMNVSTLELGDSALYLCASSLSTDTQYFGPGTRLTVL.